This is a list of T cell receptor beta chains from one sample in a study of T cell responses to AZD1222 COVID-19 vaccine. Clones were sequenced by immunoSEQ multiplex PCR, and TCRdb holds only the in-frame ones, with some missing. Of some 84,000 clones detected, approximately 88% appear once; the ten largest clones hold 16%. The source material was peripheral blood, sampled on day 0 of AZD1222 vaccination. The source is an adult in good health. Both conserved end residues are part of each CDR3. The order of the fields is D gene, J gene, clone size, V gene, CDR3 protein, CDR3 DNA. A D gene is named only where the DNA matches it firmly. Clone size is stated in some rows and not others, as once, few, many or a class when expanded.

D gene: -
J gene: TRBJ2-7
clone size: -
V gene: TRBV28
CDR3 protein: CASSLLGGGSYEQYF
CDR3 DNA: TGTGCCAGCAGTTTGCTAGGGGGGGGCTCCTACGAGCAGTACTTC

D gene: -
J gene: TRBJ2-1
clone size: -
V gene: TRBV6-5
CDR3 protein: CASSYATTSEQFF
CDR3 DNA: TGTGCCAGCAGTTACGCCACTACTAGTGAGCAGTTCTTC

D gene: TRBD2
J gene: TRBJ2-7
clone size: -
V gene: TRBV7-2
CDR3 protein: CASRITGTSGYEQYF
CDR3 DNA: TGTGCCAGCAGAATAACCGGGACTAGCGGCTACGAGCAGTACTTC

D gene: -
J gene: TRBJ1-6
clone size: -
V gene: TRBV19
CDR3 protein: CASRPLIVNSPLHF
CDR3 DNA: TGTGCCAGTAGGCCGCTGATTGTAAATTCACCCCTCCACTTT

D gene: -
J gene: TRBJ2-1
clone size: -
V gene: TRBV29-1
CDR3 protein: CSVGGADHSYNEQFF
CDR3 DNA: TGCAGCGTTGGAGGGGCAGATCATTCCTACAATGAGCAGTTCTTC

D gene: TRBD2
J gene: TRBJ2-3
clone size: -
V gene: TRBV5-1
CDR3 protein: CASSRRTSGSTDTQYF
CDR3 DNA: TGCGCCAGCAGCCGCCGGACTAGCGGGAGCACAGATACGCAGTATTTT

D gene: TRBD2
J gene: TRBJ2-5
clone size: -
V gene: TRBV19
CDR3 protein: CASSKGLAGVETQYF
CDR3 DNA: TGTGCCAGTAGTAAGGGACTAGCGGGAGTGGAGACCCAGTACTTC

D gene: -
J gene: TRBJ2-1
clone size: -
V gene: TRBV11-2
CDR3 protein: CASSLGSLRDGEYNEQFF
CDR3 DNA: TGTGCCAGCAGCTTAGGCTCTTTGCGGGACGGAGAATACAATGAGCAGTTCTTC

D gene: -
J gene: TRBJ1-2
clone size: many
V gene: TRBV2
CDR3 protein: CARLTGPNYGYTF
CDR3 DNA: TGTGCCAGGCTGACAGGCCCTAACTATGGCTACACCTTC

D gene: -
J gene: TRBJ1-1
clone size: -
V gene: TRBV3-1/TRBV3-2
CDR3 protein: CASSPQTVNTEAFF
CDR3 DNA: TGTGCCAGCAGCCCTCAGACAGTAAACACTGAAGCTTTCTTT

D gene: TRBD1
J gene: TRBJ2-4
clone size: -
V gene: TRBV27
CDR3 protein: CASSWDSQNIQYF
CDR3 DNA: TGTGCCAGCAGTTGGGACAGTCAAAACATTCAGTACTTC

D gene: -
J gene: TRBJ1-5
clone size: -
V gene: TRBV4-1
CDR3 protein: CASSQEASGPNQPQHF
CDR3 DNA: TGCGCCAGCAGCCAAGAAGCATCAGGACCCAATCAGCCCCAGCATTTT

D gene: TRBD1
J gene: TRBJ2-7
clone size: -
V gene: TRBV7-2
CDR3 protein: CASSPYSTGGYEQYF
CDR3 DNA: TGTGCCAGCAGCCCCTATTCGACAGGGGGATACGAGCAGTACTTC

D gene: TRBD1
J gene: TRBJ1-2
clone size: -
V gene: TRBV5-1
CDR3 protein: CASSSAGTGGDYGYTF
CDR3 DNA: TGCGCCAGCAGCTCGGCGGGGACAGGGGGCGACTATGGCTACACCTTC

D gene: -
J gene: TRBJ2-1
clone size: -
V gene: TRBV12-3/TRBV12-4
CDR3 protein: CASSLAQGNEQFF
CDR3 DNA: TGTGCCAGCAGTTTAGCGCAAGGTAATGAGCAGTTCTTC

D gene: TRBD1
J gene: TRBJ1-4
clone size: -
V gene: TRBV10-1
CDR3 protein: CASSGQGSTNEKLFF
CDR3 DNA: TGCGCCAGCAGTGGACAGGGCTCGACTAATGAAAAACTGTTTTTT

D gene: -
J gene: TRBJ2-7
clone size: -
V gene: TRBV6-5
CDR3 protein: CASSQGAYEQYF
CDR3 DNA: TGTGCCAGCAGTCAGGGTGCGTACGAGCAGTACTTC

D gene: TRBD2
J gene: TRBJ2-1
clone size: -
V gene: TRBV29-1
CDR3 protein: CSSGLAGGFEQFF
CDR3 DNA: TGCAGCTCTGGACTAGCGGGAGGGTTTGAGCAGTTCTTC

D gene: -
J gene: TRBJ1-2
clone size: -
V gene: TRBV28
CDR3 protein: CASSPPGSANYGYTF
CDR3 DNA: TGTGCCAGCAGTCCTCCAGGGTCGGCTAACTATGGCTACACCTTC

D gene: TRBD2
J gene: TRBJ2-1
clone size: once
V gene: TRBV9
CDR3 protein: CASSGAGVREQFF
CDR3 DNA: TGTGCCAGCAGCGGGGCGGGAGTACGGGAGCAGTTCTTC

D gene: -
J gene: TRBJ1-2
clone size: -
V gene: TRBV27
CDR3 protein: CASRGRADSSNYGYTF
CDR3 DNA: TGTGCCAGCAGAGGGAGGGCGGACAGCTCTAACTATGGCTACACCTTC

D gene: -
J gene: TRBJ2-1
clone size: few
V gene: TRBV3-1/TRBV3-2
CDR3 protein: CASSLPTMSSYNEQFF
CDR3 DNA: TGTGCCAGCAGCCTCCCGACCATGAGCTCCTACAATGAGCAGTTCTTC

D gene: -
J gene: TRBJ1-2
clone size: -
V gene: TRBV18
CDR3 protein: CASSPGQDYGYTF
CDR3 DNA: TGTGCCAGCTCACCAGGGCAGGACTATGGCTACACCTTC

D gene: TRBD2
J gene: TRBJ2-7
clone size: -
V gene: TRBV13
CDR3 protein: CASSLKVWLAGGPSSYEQYF
CDR3 DNA: TGTGCCAGCAGCTTAAAGGTATGGCTAGCGGGAGGACCGAGCTCCTACGAGCAGTACTTC

D gene: TRBD1
J gene: TRBJ1-2
clone size: -
V gene: TRBV6-5
CDR3 protein: CASRKPGQGAYGYTF
CDR3 DNA: TGTGCCAGCAGAAAACCGGGACAGGGGGCCTATGGCTACACCTTC

D gene: -
J gene: TRBJ2-3
clone size: -
V gene: TRBV7-8
CDR3 protein: CASSSDSLPDTQYF
CDR3 DNA: TGTGCCAGCAGCTCGGACAGCCTTCCGGATACGCAGTATTTT

D gene: -
J gene: TRBJ1-5
clone size: once
V gene: TRBV18
CDR3 protein: CASSPGRTNQPQHF
CDR3 DNA: TGTGCCAGCTCACCAGGACGGACTAATCAGCCCCAGCATTTT

D gene: -
J gene: TRBJ2-3
clone size: -
V gene: TRBV28
CDR3 protein: CASIGLIGGTDTQYF
CDR3 DNA: TGTGCCAGTATCGGGCTTATCGGCGGTACAGATACGCAGTATTTT

D gene: -
J gene: TRBJ1-2
clone size: -
V gene: TRBV29-1
CDR3 protein: CSVAGTTRSNYGYTF
CDR3 DNA: TGCAGCGTCGCCGGGACGACCAGGAGTAACTATGGCTACACCTTC

D gene: -
J gene: TRBJ1-1
clone size: -
V gene: TRBV10-3
CDR3 protein: CAISEVGGSTEAFF
CDR3 DNA: TGTGCCATCAGTGAGGTGGGGGGGTCCACTGAAGCTTTCTTT

D gene: -
J gene: TRBJ2-2
clone size: few
V gene: TRBV18
CDR3 protein: CASSPPVNTGELFF
CDR3 DNA: TGTGCCAGCTCACCACCCGTGAACACCGGGGAGCTGTTTTTT

D gene: -
J gene: TRBJ2-1
clone size: -
V gene: TRBV11-3
CDR3 protein: CASSLESGVGNEQFF
CDR3 DNA: TGTGCCAGCAGCTTAGAATCCGGAGTTGGGAATGAGCAGTTCTTC

D gene: TRBD1
J gene: TRBJ1-2
clone size: -
V gene: TRBV27
CDR3 protein: CASSLAATGLGYGYTF
CDR3 DNA: TGTGCCAGCAGTTTAGCGGCGACAGGGTTGGGCTATGGCTACACCTTC

D gene: -
J gene: TRBJ2-7
clone size: -
V gene: TRBV27
CDR3 protein: CASSLYTGRTTYEQYF
CDR3 DNA: TGTGCCAGCAGTTTATATACAGGGAGGACGACCTACGAGCAGTACTTC

D gene: -
J gene: TRBJ2-5
clone size: -
V gene: TRBV10-1
CDR3 protein: CASSESGAQETQYF
CDR3 DNA: TGCGCCAGCAGTGAGTCAGGGGCACAAGAGACCCAGTACTTC

D gene: -
J gene: TRBJ2-1
clone size: few
V gene: TRBV5-1
CDR3 protein: CASSLRGLGNEQFF
CDR3 DNA: TGCGCCAGCAGCTTGAGGGGTCTTGGCAATGAGCAGTTCTTC

D gene: -
J gene: TRBJ2-1
clone size: -
V gene: TRBV7-2
CDR3 protein: CASSPPGGKQFF
CDR3 DNA: TGTGCCAGCAGCCCCCCCGGGGGAAAGCAGTTCTTC

D gene: TRBD1
J gene: TRBJ1-2
clone size: -
V gene: TRBV7-2
CDR3 protein: CASSLGEPGTVGGYTF
CDR3 DNA: TGTGCCAGCAGCTTAGGTGAGCCGGGGACAGTTGGCGGCTACACCTTC

D gene: TRBD1
J gene: TRBJ2-7
clone size: -
V gene: TRBV7-9
CDR3 protein: CASSRSTGLTNSYEQYF
CDR3 DNA: TGTGCCAGCAGCCGTTCGACAGGGCTGACTAATTCCTACGAGCAGTACTTC

D gene: -
J gene: TRBJ2-7
clone size: -
V gene: TRBV6-5
CDR3 protein: CASSYTTGTYEQYF
CDR3 DNA: TGTGCCAGCAGTTACACGACCGGGACCTACGAGCAGTACTTC

D gene: -
J gene: TRBJ2-4
clone size: -
V gene: TRBV3-1/TRBV3-2
CDR3 protein: CASSQVRPGASLYF
CDR3 DNA: TGTGCCAGCAGCCAAGTCAGGCCGGGGGCTTCCCTGTACTTC

D gene: TRBD1
J gene: TRBJ1-1
clone size: -
V gene: TRBV7-7
CDR3 protein: CASSLDRGTEAFF
CDR3 DNA: TGTGCTAGCAGCTTAGACAGGGGCACTGAAGCTTTCTTT

D gene: TRBD2
J gene: TRBJ2-4
clone size: -
V gene: TRBV7-2
CDR3 protein: CASSLTSGTVRGNIQYF
CDR3 DNA: TGTGCCAGCAGCTTGACTAGCGGGACTGTCCGTGGAAACATTCAGTACTTC

D gene: -
J gene: TRBJ1-6
clone size: -
V gene: TRBV5-4
CDR3 protein: CASSIGQYNSPLHF
CDR3 DNA: TGTGCCAGCAGCATAGGACAGTATAATTCACCCCTCCACTTT